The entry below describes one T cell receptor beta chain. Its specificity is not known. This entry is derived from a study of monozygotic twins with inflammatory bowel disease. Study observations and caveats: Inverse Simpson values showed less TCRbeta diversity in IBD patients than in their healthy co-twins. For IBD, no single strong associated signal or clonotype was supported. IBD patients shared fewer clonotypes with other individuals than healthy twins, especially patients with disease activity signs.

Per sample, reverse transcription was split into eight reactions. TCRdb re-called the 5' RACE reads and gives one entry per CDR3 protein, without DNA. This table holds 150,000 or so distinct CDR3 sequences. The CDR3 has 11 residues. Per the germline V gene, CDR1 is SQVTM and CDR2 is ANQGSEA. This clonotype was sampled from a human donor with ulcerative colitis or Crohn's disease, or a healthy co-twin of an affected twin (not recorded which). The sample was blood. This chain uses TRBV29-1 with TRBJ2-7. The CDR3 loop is CSVNLGHEQYF.